This T cell receptor beta chain was captured in a study of T cells in Graves' hyperthyroidism and ophthalmopathy. At the level of the study: At initial diagnosis, before any treatment had begun, peripheral blood was obtained.

V gave up 2 bases and J gave up 2 bases, with 10 bases separating them. The CDR3 length is 14 residues. Germline lookup yields CDR1 MNHNY and CDR2 SVGAGI (reference sequence). There are many counts of this clonotype. RNA transcripts gave rise to amplified TCR beta CDR3 regions. HTBI primers were used for first-round RT-PCR of the TCR CDR3. Via MiXCR, TCRdb re-called the multiplex PCR reads, giving one row per CDR3 protein. The repertoire includes around 350,000 distinct CDR3 sequences, around 14% of them detected once, and about a quarter sits in the top ten. Material: blood. The rearrangement uses TRBV6-6 and TRBJ2-7; D not certain. This sequence originates from a woman under 30 with Graves' hyperthyroidism that later progressed to Graves' ophthalmopathy. CDR3 bases: TGTGCCAGCAGTTACCAAGGGTTGGCCTACGAGCAGTACTTC. Its translation: CASSYQGLAYEQYF.